Presented here are 29 T cell receptor beta chains from one specimen sequenced in a study of CD8+ T cells in alopecia areata. Treatment of the sample: oral pan-JAK inhibitor, 5-10 mg twice daily. RNA was isolated and reverse transcribed to cDNA, the sequencing template. TCRdb keeps only in-frame clones here, not all; method: immunoSEQ multiplex PCR. The sample yields about 190,000 clones, approximately 56% seen once. Specimen: CD4+ T cells sorted from blood, collected at week 4, from a patient treated with tofacitinib. These receptors all stem from a human donor with alopecia areata.

This chain's CDR3 is CAWANQGRQQFF. The CDR3 DNA reads TGTGCCTGGGCTAATCAGGGACGGCAGCAGTTCTTC. The chain has TRBV30 and TRBJ2-1; either TRBD1 or TRBD2 may supply D (5 bases each). CDR3 size: 12 residues. The germline V gene encodes CDR1 GTSNPN and CDR2 SVGIG (reference sequence). V lost 5 bases, J lost 11 bases, and 16 bases lay in between.

Concerning this clone: An end of the junction differs from the germline gene, which may be a read error. This sequence joins TRBV6-1 and TRBJ2-7; D possibly corresponds to TRBD1 (5 bases). In germline, CDR1 is MNHNS, CDR2 SASEGT. The CDR3 loop spans 14 amino acids. CDR3 bases: TGTGCCAGCAGTTCTACAGGAACTATCTACGAGCAATACTTC. Amino acid sequence: CASSSTGTIYEQYF.

This chain joins TRBV7-2 and TRBJ2-7; tentative D call: TRBD2 (6 bases). Between the trimmed V and J ends, which lost 5 bases and 0 bases, there was a span of 14 bases. CDR3 length: 15 amino acids. Germline V gives CDR1 SGHTA, CDR2 FQGNSA. CDR3 in amino acids: CASSLGVGSSYEQYF. CDR3 nucleotides: TGTGCCAGCAGCCTAGGGGTCGGGAGCTCCTACGAGCAGTACTTC. Together with reference TRBV7-2 and TRBJ2-7, the CDR3 gives the full variable domain: GAGVSQSPSNKVTEKGKDVELRCDPISGHTALYWYRQSLGQGLEFLIYFQGNSAPDKSGLPSDRFSAERTGGSVSTLTIQRTQQEDSAVYLCASSLGVGSSYEQYFGPGTRLTVT.

In this sample, this clone turned up once. The chain uses TRBV2 and TRBJ2-7; 7 positions agree with TRBD1. Germline V gives CDR1 SNHLY, CDR2 FYNNEI. There are 14 residues in the CDR3. With 4 bases clipped from V and 3 bases from J, the junction kept 6 bases outside the gene matches. CDR3 in amino acids: CASSAGQNVYEQYF. CDR3 nucleotide sequence: TGTGCCAGCAGTGCGGGACAGAATGTCTACGAGCAGTACTTC.

DNA for the CDR3: TGTGCCAGCAGCTTAGACAGACACACAGATACGCAGTATTTT. Translation gives CASSLDRHTDTQYF. V usage is TRBV28 and J usage is TRBJ2-3, with D tentatively TRBD1 (5 bases). With 6 bases removed from V and 2 bases from J, the gap between germline ends came to 12 bases. This CDR3 has 14 residues. In germline, CDR1 is MDHEN, CDR2 SYDVKM.

The J gene is TRBJ2-1, the V gene TRBV30, with 7 bases that match TRBD1. Trimming at V came to 1 base and at J to 4 bases, leaving 4 bases not matched to a gene. Germline CDR1 GTSNPN, CDR2 SVGIG (reference sequence). The length of the CDR3 is 14 residues. The CDR3 DNA reads TGTGCCTGGAGTGCGGGACAGAATTACAATGAGCAGTTCTTC. This translates into CAWSAGQNYNEQFF.

This chain joins TRBV29-1 and TRBJ2-3, with D perhaps TRBD1 or TRBD2 (5 bases each). Trimming removed 4 bases from V and 0 bases from J, with 11 bases in between. The CDR3 consists of 14 residues. Per germline, CDR1 SQVTM and CDR2 ANQGSEA. This CDR3 is CSVAGTGSTDTQYF. In DNA form, the CDR3 reads TGCAGCGTTGCGGGGACCGGGAGCACAGATACGCAGTATTTT.

The rearrangement joins TRBV25-1 to TRBJ2-3; D is undetermined. V gave up 7 bases and J gave up 8 bases, with 10 bases separating them. Germline-derived CDR1 and CDR2 are MGHDK and SYGVNS. The CDR3 length is 11 residues. CDR3 residues: CASTSQSTQYF. CDR3 DNA: TGTGCCAGCACCAGTCAGAGTACGCAGTATTTT.

This clone was seen only a few times. This chain joins TRBV30 and TRBJ2-1, with D possibly being TRBD2 (5 bases). The V gene's germline CDR1 is GTSNPN and CDR2 SVGIG (reference sequence). Trimming shortened V by 1 base and J by 2 bases, and 12 bases separated the two germline ends. The CDR3 contains 15 residues. The CDR3: CAWSALAGTYNEQFF. In DNA form, the CDR3 reads TGTGCCTGGAGTGCGCTAGCAGGTACCTACAATGAGCAGTTCTTC.

V gene TRBV28 combines with J gene TRBJ2-4; D is undetermined. This CDR3 is 13 amino acids long. The V end was cut by 3 bases, the J end by 6 bases, with 9 bases between. Per the germline V gene, CDR1 is MDHEN and CDR2 is SYDVKM. This chain's CDR3 is CASSFPNTNIQYF. CDR3 DNA sequence: TGTGCCAGCAGTTTTCCGAATACAAACATTCAGTACTTC.

This clone appeared many times. The chain employs TRBV5-1 and TRBJ2-1; D may be TRBD2 (5 bases). The CDR3 contains 12 residues. The V gene's germline CDR1 is SGHRS and CDR2 YFSETQ. V was trimmed by 2 bases and J by 8 bases, leaving 8 bases between them. In DNA, the CDR3 is TGCGCCAGCAGCTTTGTGGGAGATGAGCAGTTCTTC. Its translation: CASSFVGDEQFF.

As regards this clone: Other DNA variants within this sample encode the same CDR3. The rearrangement uses TRBV5-1 and TRBJ1-1; D gene uncertain. The length of the CDR3 is 13 residues. In germline, CDR1 is SGHRS, CDR2 YFSETQ. Trimming cost V 4 bases and J 0 bases, with 7 bases left between them. Here the CDR3 DNA reads TGCGCCAGCAGCCTGAACATGAACACTGAAGCTTTCTTT. This sequence encodes CASSLNMNTEAFF.

V usage is TRBV30 and J usage is TRBJ2-4; maybe TRBD1 (6 bases). This CDR3 is 12 amino acids long. Trimming removed 0 bases at V and 10 bases at J, with 10 bases between. The germline V gene encodes CDR1 GTSNPN and CDR2 SVGIG (reference sequence). CDR3 amino acids: CAWSVPGQIQYF. The CDR3 DNA sequence: TGTGCCTGGAGTGTGCCAGGACAGATTCAGTACTTC.

J is TRBJ2-5 and V is TRBV29-1; D is possibly TRBD1 or TRBD2 (5 bases each). V was pared by 6 bases and J by 0 bases, with 14 bases between. This CDR3 is built from 14 residues. CDR1 and CDR2 from the germline V gene are SQVTM and ANQGSEA. The CDR3 DNA reads TGCAGCGTCGCTAAGGGGACCTACCAAGAGACCCAGTACTTC. It yields the protein CSVAKGTYQETQYF.

This clone has a handful of counts. The chain carries TRBV18 and TRBJ2-7, with TRBD2 identical over 10 bases. V dropped 4 bases and J dropped 4; count of bases not matched to a gene: 10. Germline-derived CDR1 and CDR2 are KGHSH and LQKENI. The CDR3 is 16 amino acids. CDR3 in amino acids: CASSLSAGTSVYEQYF. Written as DNA, the CDR3 is TGTGCCAGCTCACTTAGTGCCGGGACTAGCGTTTACGAGCAGTACTTC.

In this sample, this clone turned up a few times. V gene TRBV25-1 combines with J gene TRBJ2-1; 9 positions match TRBD2. The CDR3 extends over 13 amino acids. Per germline, CDR1 MGHDK and CDR2 SYGVNS. V lost 7 bases, J lost 7 bases, and 5 bases stayed unmatched. The CDR3 region is CASTAGGRNEQFF. CDR3 nucleotide sequence: TGTGCCAGCACAGCGGGAGGAAGGAATGAGCAGTTCTTC.

CDR3 residues: CSVGILNIQYF. The CDR3 region has the DNA TGCAGCGTGGGGATCCTAAACATTCAGTACTTC. The chain joins TRBV29-1 to TRBJ2-4; no clear D gene. Trimming removed 6 bases from V and 6 bases from J, with 9 bases in between. Looked up from germline, CDR1 is SQVTM and CDR2 is ANQGSEA. The CDR3 is made up of 11 amino acids.

This clone was picked up a small number of times. This chain joins TRBV10-3 and TRBJ2-5, with D uncertain. The V end lost 7 bases, the J end lost 2 bases, and 8 bases lay between the germline ends. This CDR3 has 12 amino acids. CDR1 and CDR2 (germline): ENHRY, SYGVKD. The CDR3 coding sequence is TGTGCCATCAAAAGGGATCAAGAGACCCAGTACTTC. This sequence encodes CAIKRDQETQYF.

V is TRBV7-8 and J is TRBJ1-5; D call uncertain. V gave up 0 bases and J gave up 11 bases, with 14 bases separating them. Looked up from germline, CDR1 is SGHVS and CDR2 is FQNEAQ. CDR3 length: 14 amino acids. This chain's CDR3 is CASSLAQRLGAQHF. The CDR3 DNA reads as TGTGCCAGCAGCTTAGCGCAACGGCTCGGAGCCCAGCATTTT.

V is TRBV4-3 and J is TRBJ2-1; the D gene is possibly TRBD1 (8 bases). Germline V gene data show CDR1 as LGHNA and CDR2 as YSLEER. Trimming pared 4 bases from V and 8 bases from J, leaving 15 bases between. The CDR3 has 14 residues. The CDR3 sequence: CASSRNRGRDEQFF. The CDR3 DNA reads TGCGCCAGCAGCCGGAACAGGGGGAGGGATGAGCAGTTCTTC.

This clone was observed a few times. The CDR3 DNA follows: TGCGCCAGCAGCTTTGCTAGCGGGAGCCGGGAGACCCAGTACTTC. Translating it yields CASSFASGSRETQYF. The gene calls are TRBV5-1 and TRBJ2-5; 10 bases agree with TRBD2. In germline, CDR1 is SGHRS, CDR2 YFSETQ. J lost 5 bases, V lost 2 bases, and 6 bases had no gene match. The CDR3 runs 15 residues.

This chain joins TRBV14 and TRBJ2-3; 11 bases are a match to TRBD2. Germline trimming cut 2 bases from V and 5 bases from J; bases unmatched to any gene: 0. The germline V gene has CDR1 SGHDN and CDR2 FVKESK. The length of the CDR3 is 14 residues. The CDR3 DNA sequence: TGTGCCAGCAGCCAACTAGCGGGAGGAGATACGCAGTATTTT. Translated: CASSQLAGGDTQYF. The entire variable domain, with the rest obtained from reference TRBV14 and TRBJ2-3, is as follows: EAGVTQFPSHSVIEKGQTVTLRCDPISGHDNLYWYRRVMGKEIKFLLHFVKESKQDESGMPNNRFLAERTGGTYSTLKVQPAELEDSGVYFCASSQLAGGDTQYFGPGTRLTVL.

The chain is built from TRBV5-4 and TRBJ2-3; TRBD2 matches 8 bases. The germline V gene encodes CDR1 SGHNT and CDR2 YYREEE (reference sequence). Losses at the gene ends were 4 bases for V and 2 bases for J; bases not matched to a gene: 9. The CDR3 spans 16 residues. Here the CDR3 reads CASSPVAGGLTDTQYF. In DNA, the CDR3 is TGTGCCAGCAGCCCCGTTGCGGGAGGCCTCACAGATACGCAGTATTTT.

This clone has only a few counts. The V call is TRBV6-1, the J call TRBJ2-1, with a tentative D call TRBD1 (5 bases). There are 13 residues in the CDR3. The V and J ends lost 4 bases and 7 bases respectively, with 11 bases between them. The V gene's germline CDR1 is MNHNS and CDR2 SASEGT. This chain's CDR3 is CASSVQVTNEQFF. CDR3 bases: TGTGCCAGCAGTGTACAGGTTACGAATGAGCAGTTCTTC.

This clone was counted between two and nine times. The V and J genes are TRBV4-3 and TRBJ1-2, with TRBD1 matching over 7 bases. CDR1 and CDR2 (germline): LGHNA, YSLEER. This CDR3 is 16 amino acids long. V shed 6 bases, J shed 4 bases, and the junction held 14 bases outside the gene matches. This chain's CDR3 is CASSLSDRALSYGYTF. The CDR3 region has the DNA TGCGCCAGCAGTCTTAGCGACAGGGCCCTTTCCTATGGCTACACCTTC.

The chain employs TRBV9 and TRBJ2-7; possible D gene TRBD1, 6 bases. The CDR3 has 14 residues. V was shortened by 0 bases and J by 6 bases, with 13 bases between the two germline ends. From germline, CDR1 is SGDLS and CDR2 YYNGEE. CDR3 amino acids: CASSVGSAGVEQYF. The CDR3 region has the DNA TGTGCCAGCAGCGTAGGGTCGGCAGGGGTCGAGCAGTACTTC.

This chain links TRBV15 with TRBJ2-2; 9 positions agree with TRBD2. Germline CDR1 LNHNV, CDR2 YYDKDF (reference sequence). The length of the CDR3 is 15 residues. Trimming removed 11 bases from V and 1 base from J; junction bases left unmatched: 8. DNA of the CDR3: TGTGCCGCACAGGGACTAGCAGTGAACACCGGGGAGCTGTTTTTT. Translated: CAAQGLAVNTGELFF.

V is TRBV30 and J is TRBJ2-1; tentatively, D is TRBD2 (6 bases). This CDR3 has 11 amino acids. Trimming cost V 8 bases and J 6 bases, with 11 bases left between them. Germline V gene data show CDR1 as GTSNPN and CDR2 as SVGIG (reference sequence). CDR3 coding DNA: TGTGCCGCGGGACTTGGCAATGAGCAGTTCTTC. Amino acids: CAAGLGNEQFF.

This clone has a handful of counts. This rearrangement joins TRBV4-1 to TRBJ1-3, with D uncertain. The length of the CDR3 is 17 residues. Germline lookup yields CDR1 MGHRA and CDR2 YSYEKL. The V end was cut by 0 bases, the J end by 5 bases, with 17 bases between. DNA of the CDR3: TGCGCCAGCAGCCAAGAGGCTTCCAGTAGCGACAGAAACACCATATATTTT. It encodes CASSQEASSSDRNTIYF.